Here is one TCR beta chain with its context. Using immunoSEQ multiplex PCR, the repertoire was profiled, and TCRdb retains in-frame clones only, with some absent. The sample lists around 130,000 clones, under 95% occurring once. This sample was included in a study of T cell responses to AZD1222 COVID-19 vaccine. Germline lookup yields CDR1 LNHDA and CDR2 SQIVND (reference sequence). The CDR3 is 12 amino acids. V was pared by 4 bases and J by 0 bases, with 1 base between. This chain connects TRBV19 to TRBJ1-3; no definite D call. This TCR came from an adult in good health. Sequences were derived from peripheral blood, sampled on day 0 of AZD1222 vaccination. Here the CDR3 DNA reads TGTGCCAGTAGTACCTCTGGAAACACCATATATTTT. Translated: CASSTSGNTIYF.